This T cell receptor (beta chain) was documented in a study of human T cells and chemical hapten exposure. Study-level information: From small differences in pooled library volume came most of the variation in per-sample TCR yields. The study's findings and limits: With regard to DPC sensitization, TCRs above 1 in 1000 frequency did not change.

This clonotype appeared a few times. As yet, its antigen is unknown. The time point denotes: healthy volunteer bleed at 6 weeks. The template was total RNA from unfractionated whole blood. Each cDNA molecule in the library carried unique molecular identifiers. The authors' processing: Samples contained a median of roughly 96,000 TCRs, with a range of roughly 20,000 to 700,000. MiXCR was run by TCRdb on the RACE reads, yielding one entry per CDR3 protein. The V and J calls were determined by TCRdb, not by the authors. The data hold fewer than 100,000 distinct CDR3 sequences, with over 6.5% observed a single time. CDR3 length: 17 residues. V was pared by 2 bases and J by 1 base, with 5 bases of the junction left unmatched. Per the germline V gene, CDR1 is MNHEY and CDR2 is SVGAGI.

The origin of this receptor is a female donor in good health. Some clones in this sample may be carry-over from other donors' samples. This chain links TRBV6-5 with TRBJ2-3; 11 positions match TRBD2. Sequencing used whole blood. This CDR3 reads CASSYVLAGGRTDTQYF. The CDR3 DNA is TGTGCCAGCAGTTACGTCCTAGCGGGGGGACGCACAGATACGCAGTATTTT.